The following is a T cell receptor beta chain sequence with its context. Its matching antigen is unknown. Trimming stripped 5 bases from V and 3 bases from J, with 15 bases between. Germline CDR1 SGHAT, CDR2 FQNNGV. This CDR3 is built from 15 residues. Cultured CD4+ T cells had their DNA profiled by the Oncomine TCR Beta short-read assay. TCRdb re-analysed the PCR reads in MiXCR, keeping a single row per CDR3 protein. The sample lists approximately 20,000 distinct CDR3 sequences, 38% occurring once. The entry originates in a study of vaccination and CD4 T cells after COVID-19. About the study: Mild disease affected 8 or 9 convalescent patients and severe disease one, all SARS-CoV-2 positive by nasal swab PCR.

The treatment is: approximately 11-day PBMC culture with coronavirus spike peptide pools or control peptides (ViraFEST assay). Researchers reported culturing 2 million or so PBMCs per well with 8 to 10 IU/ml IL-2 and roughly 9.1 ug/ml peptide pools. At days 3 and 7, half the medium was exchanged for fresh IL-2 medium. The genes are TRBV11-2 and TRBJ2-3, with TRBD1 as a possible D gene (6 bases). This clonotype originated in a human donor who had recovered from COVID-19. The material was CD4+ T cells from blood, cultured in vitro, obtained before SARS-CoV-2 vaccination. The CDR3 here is CASSDRGQVTDTQYF. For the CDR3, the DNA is TGTGCCAGCAGCGACCGGGGACAAGTAACAGATACGCAGTATTTT. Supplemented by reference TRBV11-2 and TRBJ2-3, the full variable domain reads EAGVAQSPRYKIIEKRQSVAFWCNPISGHATLYWYQQILGQGPKLLIQFQNNGVVDDSQLPKDRFSAERLKGVDSTLKIQPAKLEDSAVYLCASSDRGQVTDTQYFGPGTRLTVL.